The present T cell receptor beta chain was sequenced within a study of long-term antiretroviral therapy in people with HIV. Overall study: Some samples came about a decade before the 2015 immediate-ART recommendation, and these were the earliest.

Samples were assayed with immunoSEQ v3.0 at survey level. Sequenced by immunoSEQ multiplex PCR; TCRdb stores in-frame clones only, minus some. The data show tens of thousands of clones, with 65% to 85% seen just once and nearly 3.5% held by the top ten. This clone was counted only a few times. V lost 5 bases and J lost 4; bases outside the gene matches: 8. This CDR3 spans 14 amino acids. CDR1 SGHTA and CDR2 FQGNSA come from the germline V gene. The sample here was unsorted PBMCs, taken 3 years after starting antiretroviral therapy. The genes are TRBV7-2 and TRBJ2-7; 7 bases align to TRBD1. This sequence originates from a man aged 50-59 years with HIV. The CDR3 loop reads CASSRTGESYEQYF. CDR3 DNA sequence: TGTGCCAGCAGCCGGACAGGAGAATCGTACGAGCAGTACTTC.